What follows are 8 T cell receptor beta chains derived from one specimen sequenced in a study of metastatic and nonmetastatic thyroid tumors. TCRdb reprocessed the PCR reads using MiXCR. The sample lists 50,000 or so clones, approximately 20% occurring once. Each patient came to thyroid surgery without any prior treatment (of any kind). The sequenced sample was blood. Receptors were obtained from a male donor with papillary thyroid cancer or a benign thyroid nodule (not recorded which). Some clones in this sample may be carry-over from other donors' samples.

Worth noting for this clone: A much larger clonotype is one base distant, so this may be a read error. V and J are TRBV5-1 and TRBJ2-7; TRBD2 matches 12 bases. The CDR3 extends over 16 amino acids. The V gene's germline CDR1 is SGHRS and CDR2 YFSETQ. The V gene end was trimmed by 2 bases and the J gene end by 2 bases; junction bases not matched to a gene: 5. The CDR3 DNA sequence: TGCGCCAGCAGCTTTTTGACTAGCGGGAGCCCCTACGAGCAGTACTTC. Protein sequence: CASSFLTSGSPYEQYF.

The rearrangement joins TRBV7-2 to TRBJ2-7, with D possibly TRBD2 on 5 matching bases. V gave up 1 base and J gave up 5 bases, with 9 bases separating them. Per the germline V gene, CDR1 is SGHTA and CDR2 is FQGNSA. The CDR3 loop spans 13 amino acids. In DNA, the CDR3 is TGTGCCAGCAGCTTAGGAGGGCACAACGAGCAGTACTTC. Amino acid sequence: CASSLGGHNEQYF.

This clone was found many times. The CDR3 reads CASSLPPGLAAKGQYF. The CDR3 DNA is TGTGCCAGCAGTTTACCCCCAGGACTAGCGGCAAAAGGGCAGTACTTC. The gene calls are TRBV28 and TRBJ2-7, with 10 bases identical to TRBD2. V shed 2 bases and J 9 bases; nucleotides not matched to a gene: 13. Germline CDR1 is MDHEN and CDR2 is SYDVKM. The CDR3 loop spans 16 amino acids.

This clone was counted between two and nine times. This chain uses TRBV6-1 with TRBJ1-5; no firm D call. The length of the CDR3 is 11 residues. The V end lost 6 bases, the J end lost 4 bases, and 4 bases lay between the germline ends. Per germline, CDR1 MNHNS and CDR2 SASEGT. This CDR3 reads CASRGNQPQHF. The DNA for the CDR3 is TGTGCCAGCAGGGGTAATCAGCCCCAGCATTTT.

This clone has a handful of counts. The V and J genes are TRBV6-2 or TRBV6-3 and TRBJ2-7; D unclear. Trimming removed 9 bases from V and 2 bases from J, with 14 bases in between. This CDR3 is built from 13 residues. Germline V CDR1 and CDR2: MNHEY, SVGEGT. CDR3 in DNA: TGTGCCAGTAGTGCGGTGCCGACCTACGAGCAGTACTTC. This sequence encodes CASSAVPTYEQYF.

The chain employs TRBV13 and TRBJ2-3; D assignment may be TRBD1 or TRBD2 (5 bases each). V lost 0 bases to trimming and J lost 5 bases, with 12 bases between them. This CDR3 region has 15 residues. Germline CDR1 reads PRHDT; CDR2 reads FYEKMQ (reference sequence). The CDR3 sequence is CASSLGQGVRDTQYF. CDR3 DNA: TGTGCCAGCAGCTTAGGTCAGGGAGTCCGAGATACGCAGTATTTT.

This chain links TRBV24-1 with TRBJ2-2; no reliable D call. Trimming removed 5 bases from V and 7 bases from J, with 7 bases in between. The CDR3 has 12 amino acids. In germline, CDR1 is KGHDR, CDR2 SFDVKD. The CDR3 is CATSGLSGELFF. The CDR3 bases are TGTGCCACCAGTGGCCTAAGCGGGGAGCTGTTTTTT.

The table lists this clone with many counts. The rearrangement uses TRBV30 and TRBJ2-2; unclear D gene. The CDR3 is 13 amino acids. V dropped 2 bases and J dropped 1 base, with 5 bases sitting between them. Germline V gene sequence: CDR1 GTSNPN, CDR2 SVGIG (reference sequence). As DNA, the CDR3 is TGTGCCTGGAGTTCACAGAACACCGGGGAGCTGTTTTTT. Encoded protein: CAWSSQNTGELFF.